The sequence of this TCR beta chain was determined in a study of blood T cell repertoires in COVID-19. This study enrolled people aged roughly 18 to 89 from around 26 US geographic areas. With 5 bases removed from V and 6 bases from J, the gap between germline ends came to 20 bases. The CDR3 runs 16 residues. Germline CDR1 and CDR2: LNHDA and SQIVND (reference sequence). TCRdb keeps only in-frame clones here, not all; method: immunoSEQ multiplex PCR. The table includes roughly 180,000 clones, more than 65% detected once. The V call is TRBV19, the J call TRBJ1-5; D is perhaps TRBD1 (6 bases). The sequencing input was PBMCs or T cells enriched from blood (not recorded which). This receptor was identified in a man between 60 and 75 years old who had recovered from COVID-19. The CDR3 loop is CASSLPRQAWRQPQHF. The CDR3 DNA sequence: TGTGCCAGTAGTCTCCCCCGACAGGCCTGGCGTCAGCCCCAGCATTTT.